The subject of this entry is one T cell receptor beta chain. Its antigen is still unknown. The CDR3 totals 13 residues. V lost 2 bases and J 6 bases, leaving 7 bases between the germline ends. Germline V gives CDR1 SGHNT, CDR2 YENEEA. This sample is part of a study of T cell responses to AZD1222 COVID-19 vaccine. On the study more broadly: Second-dose timings of about 4 or about 12 weeks were pooled.

The study, taken as a whole, reports: Sampling captured repertoires only after the peak T cell response. Spike was spanned by vaccine-associated CD4 TCRs, with dominance at 160-218 and 743-854. Females outnumbered males among donors, who were mostly white British; clonal diversity was possibly underestimated.

Produced via immunoSEQ multiplex PCR; TCRdb's table is partial and in-frame only. The data show some 150,000 clones, roughly 92% seen once. Sequenced here: peripheral blood, sampled on day 0 of AZD1222 vaccination. This clonotype was sampled from an adult in good health. The chain uses TRBV11-3 and TRBJ2-2; D uncertain. The CDR3 DNA is TGTGCCAGCAGCTTACCCGGGCCCGGGGAGCTGTTTTTT. Translated: CASSLPGPGELFF.